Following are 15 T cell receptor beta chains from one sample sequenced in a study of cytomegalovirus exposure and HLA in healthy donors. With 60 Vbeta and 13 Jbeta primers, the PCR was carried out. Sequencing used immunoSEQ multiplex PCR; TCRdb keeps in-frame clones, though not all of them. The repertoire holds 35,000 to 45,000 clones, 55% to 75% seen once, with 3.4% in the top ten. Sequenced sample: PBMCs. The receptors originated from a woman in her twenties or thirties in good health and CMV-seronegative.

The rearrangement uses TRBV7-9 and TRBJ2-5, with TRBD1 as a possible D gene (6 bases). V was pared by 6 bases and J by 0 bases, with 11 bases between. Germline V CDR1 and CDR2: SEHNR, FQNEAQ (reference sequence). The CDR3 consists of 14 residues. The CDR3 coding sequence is TGTGCCAGCAGTACAACAGGGTACCAAGAGACCCAGTACTTC. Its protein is CASSTTGYQETQYF. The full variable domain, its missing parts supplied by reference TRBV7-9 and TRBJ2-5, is DTGVSQNPRHKITKRGQNVTFRCDPISEHNRLYWYRQTLGQGPEFLTYFQNEAQLEKSRLLSDRFSAERPKGSFSTLEIQRTEQGDSAMYLCASSTTGYQETQYFGPGTRLLVL.

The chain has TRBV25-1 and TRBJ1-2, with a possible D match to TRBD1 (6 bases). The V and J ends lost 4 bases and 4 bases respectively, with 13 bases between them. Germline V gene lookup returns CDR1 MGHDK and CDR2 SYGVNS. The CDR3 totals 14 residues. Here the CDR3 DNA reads TGTGCCAGCAGTGGACAAGGACAGCTCTATGGCTACACCTTC. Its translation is CASSGQGQLYGYTF.

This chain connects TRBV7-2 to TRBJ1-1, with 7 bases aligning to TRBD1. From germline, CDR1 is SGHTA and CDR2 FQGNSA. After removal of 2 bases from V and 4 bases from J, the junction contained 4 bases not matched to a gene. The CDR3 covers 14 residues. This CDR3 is CASSLSAGGTEAFF. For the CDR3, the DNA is TGTGCCAGCAGCTTATCAGCAGGGGGCACTGAAGCTTTCTTT.

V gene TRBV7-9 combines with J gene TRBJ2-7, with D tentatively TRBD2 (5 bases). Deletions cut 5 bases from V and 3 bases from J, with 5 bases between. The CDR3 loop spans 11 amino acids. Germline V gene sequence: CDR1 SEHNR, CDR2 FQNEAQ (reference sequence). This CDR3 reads CASSRDYEQYF. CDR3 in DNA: TGTGCCAGCAGCCGGGACTACGAGCAGTACTTC.

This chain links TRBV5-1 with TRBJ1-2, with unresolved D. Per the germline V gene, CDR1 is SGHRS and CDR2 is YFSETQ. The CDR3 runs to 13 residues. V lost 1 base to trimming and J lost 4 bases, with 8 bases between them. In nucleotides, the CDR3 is TGCGCCAGCAGCTTGTCAGGTTCCTATGGCTACACCTTC. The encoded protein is CASSLSGSYGYTF.

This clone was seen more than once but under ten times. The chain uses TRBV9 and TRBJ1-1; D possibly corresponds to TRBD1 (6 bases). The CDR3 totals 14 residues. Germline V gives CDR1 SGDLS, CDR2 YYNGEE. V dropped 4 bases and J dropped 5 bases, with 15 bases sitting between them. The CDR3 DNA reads TGTGCCAGCAGCCTCCAAGGGGGATTGACTGAAGCTTTCTTT. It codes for CASSLQGGLTEAFF.

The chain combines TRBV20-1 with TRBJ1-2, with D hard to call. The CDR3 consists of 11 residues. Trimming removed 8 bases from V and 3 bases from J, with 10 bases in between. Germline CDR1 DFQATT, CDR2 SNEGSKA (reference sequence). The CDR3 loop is CSPHHDYGYTF. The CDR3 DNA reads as TGCAGTCCCCATCATGACTATGGCTACACCTTC.

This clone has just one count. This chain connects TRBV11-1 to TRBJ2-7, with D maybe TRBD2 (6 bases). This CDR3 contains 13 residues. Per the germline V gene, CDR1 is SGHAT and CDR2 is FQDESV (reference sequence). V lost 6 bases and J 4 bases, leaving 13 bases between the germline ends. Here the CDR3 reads CASRGTSSYEQYF. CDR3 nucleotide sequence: TGTGCCAGCAGGGGGACTTCTTCGTACGAGCAGTACTTC.

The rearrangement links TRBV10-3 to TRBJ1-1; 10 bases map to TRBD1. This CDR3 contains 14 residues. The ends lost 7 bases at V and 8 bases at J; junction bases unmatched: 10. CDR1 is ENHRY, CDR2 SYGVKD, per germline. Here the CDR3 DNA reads TGTGCCATCAACAGGGGACAGGGGCAGACGGAAGCTTTCTTT. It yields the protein CAINRGQGQTEAFF.

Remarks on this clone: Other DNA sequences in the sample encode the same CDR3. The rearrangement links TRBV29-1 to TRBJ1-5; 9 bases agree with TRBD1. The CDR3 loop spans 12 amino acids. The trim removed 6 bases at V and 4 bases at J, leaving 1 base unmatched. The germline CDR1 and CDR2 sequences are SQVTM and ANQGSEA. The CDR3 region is CSVGTGNQPQHF. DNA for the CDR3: TGCAGCGTGGGGACAGGGAATCAGCCCCAGCATTTT. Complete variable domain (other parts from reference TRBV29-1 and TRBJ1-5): SAVISQKPSRDICQRGTSLTIQCQVDSQVTMMFWYRQQPGQSLTLIATANQGSEATYESGFVIDKFPISRPNLTFSTLTVSNMSPEDSSIYLCSVGTGNQPQHFGDGTRLSIL.

The CDR3 spells CASSQDDRTGRNTGELFF. The DNA of the CDR3 is TGTGCCAGCAGCCAAGATGATCGGACAGGGAGGAACACCGGGGAGCTGTTTTTT. The chain combines TRBV4-2 with TRBJ2-2; 8 bases match TRBD1. There are 18 residues in the CDR3. From germline, CDR1 is LGHNA and CDR2 YNFKEQ. The J segment lost 1 base and the V segment lost 0 bases, leaving 7 bases of the junction unmatched.

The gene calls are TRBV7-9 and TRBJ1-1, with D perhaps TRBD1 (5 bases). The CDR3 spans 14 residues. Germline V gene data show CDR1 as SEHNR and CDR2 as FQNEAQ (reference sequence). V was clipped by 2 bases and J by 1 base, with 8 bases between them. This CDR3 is CASSLPQGNTEAFF. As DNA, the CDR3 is TGTGCCAGCAGCTTACCTCAGGGGAACACTGAAGCTTTCTTT.

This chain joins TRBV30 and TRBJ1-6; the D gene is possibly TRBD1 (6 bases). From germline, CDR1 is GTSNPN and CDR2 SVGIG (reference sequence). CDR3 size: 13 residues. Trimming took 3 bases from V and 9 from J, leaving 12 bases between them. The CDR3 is CAWRGQGGSPLHF. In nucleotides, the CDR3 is TGTGCCTGGAGAGGACAAGGGGGTTCACCCCTCCACTTT.

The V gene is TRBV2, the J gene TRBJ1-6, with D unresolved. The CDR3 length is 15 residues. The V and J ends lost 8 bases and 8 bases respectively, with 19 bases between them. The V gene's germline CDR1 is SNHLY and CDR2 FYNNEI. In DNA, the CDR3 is TGTGCCAGCGAGCCCAGGCTGGTTATGGATTCACCCCTCCACTTT. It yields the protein CASEPRLVMDSPLHF.

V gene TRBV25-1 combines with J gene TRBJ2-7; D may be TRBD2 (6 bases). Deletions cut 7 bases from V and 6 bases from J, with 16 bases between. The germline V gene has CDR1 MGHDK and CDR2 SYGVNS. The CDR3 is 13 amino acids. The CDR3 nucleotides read TGTGCCAGCACCCGAATAGGAGGGGTCGAGCAGTACTTC. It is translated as CASTRIGGVEQYF.